This T cell receptor (beta chain) was captured in a study of CD8 T cells in ankylosing spondylitis. Points from the study as a whole: Roughly eight highly homologous variants formed a TCR beta motif that appeared characteristic of ankylosing spondylitis blood.

Ten or more counts support this clonotype. Its target is unknown. TCRdb recomputed calls from the 5' RACE reads with MiXCR, one row per CDR3 protein. This sample has a few hundred thousand distinct CDR3 sequences, with around 21% found just once. Per germline, CDR1 SQVTM and CDR2 ANQGSEA. Trimming left V 3 bases short and J 3 bases short, with 9 bases between. This CDR3 spans 12 amino acids. The genes are TRBV29-1 and TRBJ2-7, with D perhaps TRBD1 (6 bases). Sequencing was performed on blood, either unsorted or a sorted T cell fraction (not recorded which). This receptor was obtained from a female donor with ankylosing spondylitis or in good health (not recorded which). The CDR3 reads CSVDIGGYEQYF. Written as DNA, the CDR3 is TGCAGCGTTGATATAGGGGGCTACGAGCAGTACTTC.